The rows below give T cell receptor beta chains drawn from one sample of a study of cytomegalovirus exposure and HLA in healthy donors. This table comes from immunoSEQ multiplex PCR, and its TCRdb copy is limited to in-frame clones, with some not included. The sample lists 150,000 to 200,000 clones; 71% were seen once. The sample was PBMCs. These receptors were collected from a girl between 5 and 17 years old in good health and CMV-seronegative. Each CDR3 is given with its conserved first and last residue. D genes are given only for firm matches. Rows may omit the clone size; those that give it use once, few, many or a size class.

v_gene: TRBV11-1; j_gene: TRBJ1-3; abundance: .; d_gene: .; CDR3aa: CASSLRRQAPRNTIYF; CDR3nt: TGTGCCAGCAGCTTACGAAGACAGGCTCCACGAAACACCATATATTTT
v_gene: TRBV7-3; j_gene: TRBJ2-1; abundance: few; d_gene: TRBD1; CDR3aa: CASSLSGQGPSRYSNEQFF; CDR3nt: TGTGCCAGCAGCTTATCGGGACAGGGTCCCTCAAGGTATAGCAATGAGCAGTTCTTC
v_gene: TRBV29-1; j_gene: TRBJ2-3; abundance: few; d_gene: TRBD2; CDR3aa: CSVEGGGGHLTDTQYF; CDR3nt: TGCAGCGTTGAGGGCGGGGGAGGACATCTCACAGATACGCAGTATTTT
v_gene: TRBV7-9; j_gene: TRBJ1-2; abundance: .; d_gene: .; CDR3aa: CASRPLRGGQSGYTF; CDR3nt: TGTGCCAGCCGCCCCTTGAGGGGGGGGCAATCTGGCTACACCTTC
v_gene: TRBV6-1; j_gene: TRBJ1-5; abundance: .; d_gene: TRBD1; CDR3aa: CATHGQAWEPQHF; CDR3nt: TGTGCCACCCACGGACAGGCCTGGGAGCCCCAGCATTTT
v_gene: TRBV11-2; j_gene: TRBJ2-7; abundance: .; d_gene: .; CDR3aa: CASSVLGSYEQYF; CDR3nt: TGTGCCAGCAGTGTACTTGGCTCCTACGAGCAGTACTTC
v_gene: TRBV25-1; j_gene: TRBJ2-7; abundance: once; d_gene: TRBD1; CDR3aa: CASGDRITDEQYF; CDR3nt: TGTGCCAGCGGGGACAGGATAACAGACGAGCAGTACTTC
v_gene: TRBV5-1; j_gene: TRBJ2-7; abundance: .; d_gene: TRBD1; CDR3aa: CASSLWAEGQGRSYEQYF; CDR3nt: TGCGCCAGCAGCTTGTGGGCGGAAGGACAGGGGCGCTCCTACGAGCAGTACTTC
v_gene: TRBV18; j_gene: TRBJ2-5; abundance: once; d_gene: TRBD1; CDR3aa: CASSPPGQGSGETQYF; CDR3nt: TGTGCCAGCTCACCACCCGGACAGGGATCGGGGGAGACCCAGTACTTC
v_gene: TRBV5-4; j_gene: TRBJ2-3; abundance: .; d_gene: TRBD2; CDR3aa: CASSPGTSGGTDTQYF; CDR3nt: TGTGCCAGCAGCCCAGGGACTAGCGGGGGCACAGATACGCAGTATTTT